A selection of T cell receptor beta chains follows, all from one sample in a study of blood T cell repertoires in COVID-19. Here immunoSEQ multiplex PCR was the method, and the copy in TCRdb shows in-frame clones only, minus some. The sample lists about 240,000 clones, 65% to 90% occurring once. Sequenced input: peripheral blood. The receptors here all came from a woman between 65 and 79 years old with acute or convalescent COVID-19. The CDR3 runs from the conserved cysteine through the conserved F or W. Fields, in order: D gene, V gene, clone size, J gene, CDR3 DNA, CDR3 protein. D genes are given only for firm matches. Expanded clones are given a class, and other clones once, few, many or no size at all.

d_call: TRBD1
v_call: TRBV3-1/TRBV3-2
clone_size: NA
j_call: TRBJ1-2
cdr3_nt: TGTGCCAGCAGCCAAGATGTCCGGACAGGGGGCTCGGATGGCTACACCTTC
cdr3_aa: CASSQDVRTGGSDGYTF

d_call: TRBD1
v_call: TRBV28
clone_size: many
j_call: TRBJ1-4
cdr3_nt: TGTGCCAGCAGTGGCGGACAGGGGATTAATGAAAAACTGTTTTTT
cdr3_aa: CASSGGQGINEKLFF

d_call: NA
v_call: TRBV2
clone_size: NA
j_call: TRBJ1-5
cdr3_nt: TGTGCCAGCAGTCCACAGGGTTTGGGCAATCAGCCCCAGCATTTT
cdr3_aa: CASSPQGLGNQPQHF

d_call: NA
v_call: TRBV6-5
clone_size: NA
j_call: TRBJ1-2
cdr3_nt: TGTGCCAGCAGATACAGTTCAGGTTATGGCTACACCTTC
cdr3_aa: CASRYSSGYGYTF

d_call: NA
v_call: TRBV6-6
clone_size: NA
j_call: TRBJ2-1
cdr3_nt: TGTGCCAGCAGTTACCCCCGTGAGCCGCAGTTCTTC
cdr3_aa: CASSYPREPQFF

d_call: NA
v_call: TRBV4-1
clone_size: few
j_call: TRBJ1-1
cdr3_nt: TGCGCCAGCAGCCCGACCCCCTACAGGGCGCTGAACACTGAAGCTTTCTTT
cdr3_aa: CASSPTPYRALNTEAFF

d_call: TRBD2
v_call: TRBV6-5
clone_size: NA
j_call: TRBJ2-1
cdr3_nt: TGTGCCAGCAGTTACCCAGGACTAGCGGGGAGCAATGAGCAGTTCTTC
cdr3_aa: CASSYPGLAGSNEQFF

d_call: TRBD2
v_call: TRBV5-4
clone_size: NA
j_call: TRBJ2-7
cdr3_nt: TGTGCCAGCAGCTATTCTAGCGGGGGGGCAGGTGAGCAGTACTTC
cdr3_aa: CASSYSSGGAGEQYF

d_call: NA
v_call: TRBV4-1
clone_size: once
j_call: TRBJ2-7
cdr3_nt: TGCGCCAGCAGCCAAGATCAGGGGTCATATTACTCCTACGAGCAGTACTTC
cdr3_aa: CASSQDQGSYYSYEQYF

d_call: NA
v_call: TRBV30
clone_size: NA
j_call: TRBJ1-1
cdr3_nt: TGTGCCTGGAGTCGACAGGTGAACACTGAAGCTTTCTTT
cdr3_aa: CAWSRQVNTEAFF

d_call: NA
v_call: TRBV6-6
clone_size: NA
j_call: TRBJ2-1
cdr3_nt: TGTGCCAGCAGTTATCGCCGGGAGCAGTTCTTC
cdr3_aa: CASSYRREQFF

d_call: TRBD1
v_call: TRBV4-2
clone_size: NA
j_call: TRBJ1-2
cdr3_nt: TGTGCCAGCAACCCGGGCCAGGGGGACTATGGCTACACCTTC
cdr3_aa: CASNPGQGDYGYTF

d_call: NA
v_call: TRBV24-1
clone_size: NA
j_call: TRBJ2-2
cdr3_nt: TGTGCCACCAGTGATATGGGGGCTCGGACCGGGGAGCTGTTTTTT
cdr3_aa: CATSDMGARTGELFF

d_call: NA
v_call: TRBV5-1
clone_size: NA
j_call: TRBJ2-7
cdr3_nt: TGCGCCAGCAGCTTGTTGGACACCTACTGGGAGCAGTACTTC
cdr3_aa: CASSLLDTYWEQYF

d_call: NA
v_call: TRBV29-1
clone_size: NA
j_call: TRBJ1-5
cdr3_nt: TGCAGCGTTGAGACAAGTACTAATCAGCCCCAGCATTTT
cdr3_aa: CSVETSTNQPQHF

d_call: TRBD1
v_call: TRBV11-2
clone_size: once
j_call: TRBJ1-5
cdr3_nt: TGTGCCAGCAGCTCCGGGACAGGGGGCGTGGAAAGCAATCAGCCCCAGCATTTT
cdr3_aa: CASSSGTGGVESNQPQHF

d_call: NA
v_call: TRBV10-3
clone_size: NA
j_call: TRBJ1-5
cdr3_nt: TGTGCCATCAGTGACCAACATAGCAATCAGCCCCAGCATTTT
cdr3_aa: CAISDQHSNQPQHF

d_call: TRBD1
v_call: TRBV5-4
clone_size: NA
j_call: TRBJ2-7
cdr3_nt: TGTGCCAGCAGCTTAAGAGACAGGGTGTTCGAGCAGTACTTC
cdr3_aa: CASSLRDRVFEQYF

d_call: TRBD1
v_call: TRBV7-9
clone_size: NA
j_call: TRBJ1-4
cdr3_nt: TGTGCCAGCAGCTCAGACAGGGGCCCAACTAATGAAAAACTGTTTTTT
cdr3_aa: CASSSDRGPTNEKLFF

d_call: NA
v_call: TRBV19
clone_size: NA
j_call: TRBJ2-2
cdr3_nt: TGTGCCAGTGATCAGCAGGGAACCGGGGAGCTGTTTTTT
cdr3_aa: CASDQQGTGELFF

d_call: TRBD1
v_call: TRBV5-6
clone_size: NA
j_call: TRBJ1-4
cdr3_nt: TGTGCCAGCAGCCAAATCATCACAGGGGGGAAGGTTCCTAATGAAAAACTGTTTTTT
cdr3_aa: CASSQIITGGKVPNEKLFF

d_call: NA
v_call: TRBV4-2
clone_size: NA
j_call: TRBJ1-3
cdr3_nt: TGTGCCAGCAGCCAAGAAAGAGGTTTCTCTGGAAACACCATATATTTT
cdr3_aa: CASSQERGFSGNTIYF

d_call: NA
v_call: TRBV18
clone_size: NA
j_call: TRBJ1-6
cdr3_nt: TGTGCCAGCTCCGGAATACAGGGTTCACCCCTCCACTTT
cdr3_aa: CASSGIQGSPLHF

d_call: TRBD1
v_call: TRBV5-8
clone_size: NA
j_call: TRBJ1-1
cdr3_nt: TGTGCCAGCAGCTTTGATGGGACAGGGAACACTGAAGCTTTCTTT
cdr3_aa: CASSFDGTGNTEAFF

d_call: NA
v_call: TRBV6-6
clone_size: NA
j_call: TRBJ1-3
cdr3_nt: TGTGCCAGCAGACCCGACAGGATCACTGGAAACACCATATATTTT
cdr3_aa: CASRPDRITGNTIYF

d_call: NA
v_call: TRBV24-1
clone_size: NA
j_call: TRBJ1-6
cdr3_nt: TGTGCCACCAGTGATGGACATTATAATTCACCCCTCCACTTT
cdr3_aa: CATSDGHYNSPLHF

d_call: TRBD2
v_call: TRBV9
clone_size: NA
j_call: TRBJ2-7
cdr3_nt: TGTGCTGCAAGCGGGGAGCAGCCTCCCTCTCCTCGGTACGAGCAGTACTTC
cdr3_aa: CAASGEQPPSPRYEQYF

d_call: NA
v_call: TRBV3-1/TRBV3-2
clone_size: NA
j_call: TRBJ1-2
cdr3_nt: TGTGCCAGCAGCCAAGGCGATTATCAGGGAAACTATGGCTACACCTTC
cdr3_aa: CASSQGDYQGNYGYTF

d_call: TRBD1
v_call: TRBV6-2/TRBV6-3
clone_size: NA
j_call: TRBJ1-5
cdr3_nt: TGTGCCAGCAGTACAACGACAGGGGTTAGTGGCATCTTGAATCAGCCCCAGCATTTT
cdr3_aa: CASSTTTGVSGILNQPQHF

d_call: NA
v_call: TRBV4-3
clone_size: NA
j_call: TRBJ1-3
cdr3_nt: TGCGCCAGCAGCCAAGGGGGGAGGTTCAGCTCTGGAAACACCATATATTTT
cdr3_aa: CASSQGGRFSSGNTIYF

d_call: TRBD1
v_call: TRBV6-1
clone_size: NA
j_call: TRBJ1-2
cdr3_nt: TGTGCCAGCAGAGAAGGACAGGGAGGCTACACCTTC
cdr3_aa: CASREGQGGYTF

d_call: TRBD2
v_call: TRBV9
clone_size: NA
j_call: TRBJ2-3
cdr3_nt: TGTGCCAGCAGCGTAGCCCACCTTGGTAGCGGGGACTCGCAGTATTTT
cdr3_aa: CASSVAHLGSGDSQYF

d_call: NA
v_call: TRBV19
clone_size: NA
j_call: TRBJ2-2
cdr3_nt: TGTGCCAGTAGTACACAGGCGAACACCGGGGAGCTGTTTTTT
cdr3_aa: CASSTQANTGELFF

d_call: NA
v_call: TRBV5-6
clone_size: NA
j_call: TRBJ2-3
cdr3_nt: TGTGCCAGCAGCTTTTCGGGGGGCATTACAGATACGCAGTATTTT
cdr3_aa: CASSFSGGITDTQYF

d_call: NA
v_call: TRBV5-4
clone_size: NA
j_call: TRBJ2-1
cdr3_nt: TGTGCCAGCAGCTTGGACGGGAATTCCTACAATGAGCAGTTCTTC
cdr3_aa: CASSLDGNSYNEQFF

d_call: NA
v_call: TRBV20-1
clone_size: NA
j_call: TRBJ2-2
cdr3_nt: TGCAGTGCTAGTCCACAGAACACCGGGGAGCTGTTTTTT
cdr3_aa: CSASPQNTGELFF

d_call: NA
v_call: TRBV7-9
clone_size: NA
j_call: TRBJ2-7
cdr3_nt: TGTGCCAGCAGCCCGGGAGTCCCCTACGAGCAGTACTTC
cdr3_aa: CASSPGVPYEQYF

d_call: NA
v_call: TRBV29-1
clone_size: NA
j_call: TRBJ1-3
cdr3_nt: TGCAGCGTTCTGACAGTAAACTCTGGAAACACCATATATTTT
cdr3_aa: CSVLTVNSGNTIYF

d_call: NA
v_call: TRBV6-6
clone_size: few
j_call: TRBJ2-2
cdr3_nt: TGTGCCAGCAGTTTCAACAGGGTATTGAACGGGGAGCTGTTTTTT
cdr3_aa: CASSFNRVLNGELFF

d_call: NA
v_call: TRBV3-1/TRBV3-2
clone_size: NA
j_call: TRBJ2-3
cdr3_nt: TGTGCCAGCAGCCCCCGTCAGGGCGCAGATACGCAGTATTTT
cdr3_aa: CASSPRQGADTQYF

d_call: TRBD2
v_call: TRBV7-9
clone_size: NA
j_call: TRBJ2-5
cdr3_nt: TGTGCCAGCAGCTCCGGAGCGGGGGCGGGAGAGACCCAGTACTTC
cdr3_aa: CASSSGAGAGETQYF

d_call: TRBD1
v_call: TRBV5-4
clone_size: once
j_call: TRBJ1-3
cdr3_nt: TGTGCCAGCAGCTTGGGGACAGGGAGAAACACCATATATTTT
cdr3_aa: CASSLGTGRNTIYF

d_call: NA
v_call: TRBV5-1
clone_size: NA
j_call: TRBJ1-2
cdr3_nt: TGCGCCAGCAGCTTGTCTCCCCAGGCAAACTATGGCTACACCTTC
cdr3_aa: CASSLSPQANYGYTF

d_call: TRBD2
v_call: TRBV7-6
clone_size: NA
j_call: TRBJ2-1
cdr3_nt: TGTGCCAGCAGCTTAAGGGCAGCGGGGGGGCCCGATGAGCAGTTCTTC
cdr3_aa: CASSLRAAGGPDEQFF

d_call: TRBD1
v_call: TRBV18
clone_size: NA
j_call: TRBJ2-1
cdr3_nt: TGTGCCAGCTCACAGGACAGGGCGGGCTACAATGAGCAGTTCTTC
cdr3_aa: CASSQDRAGYNEQFF

d_call: NA
v_call: TRBV15
clone_size: NA
j_call: TRBJ2-2
cdr3_nt: TGTGCCACCTCTAGGGGGGGCCATAACACCGGGGAGCTGTTTTTT
cdr3_aa: CATSRGGHNTGELFF

d_call: NA
v_call: TRBV7-8
clone_size: once
j_call: TRBJ1-3
cdr3_nt: TGTGCCAGCAGCCTGACTGGCTCTGGAAACACCATATATTTT
cdr3_aa: CASSLTGSGNTIYF

d_call: TRBD2
v_call: TRBV28
clone_size: NA
j_call: TRBJ2-5
cdr3_nt: TGTGCCAGCAGTTTATCGGCTAGCGGGGGCCAAGAGACCCAGTACTTC
cdr3_aa: CASSLSASGGQETQYF

d_call: NA
v_call: TRBV4-3
clone_size: NA
j_call: TRBJ1-2
cdr3_nt: TGCGCCAGCAGCCAAGACTACCAACCTAACTATGGCTACACCTTC
cdr3_aa: CASSQDYQPNYGYTF

d_call: NA
v_call: TRBV18
clone_size: NA
j_call: TRBJ1-5
cdr3_nt: TGTGCCAGCTCACCGGGGGGGGTACAAAATCAGCCCCAGCATTTT
cdr3_aa: CASSPGGVQNQPQHF

d_call: TRBD1
v_call: TRBV7-8
clone_size: NA
j_call: TRBJ1-6
cdr3_nt: TGTGCCAGCAGCACCCGGACAGGGGGATCACCCCTCCACTTT
cdr3_aa: CASSTRTGGSPLHF

d_call: TRBD2
v_call: TRBV5-8
clone_size: NA
j_call: TRBJ2-3
cdr3_nt: TGTGCCAGCAGCTCCGGTCTAGCGGGGGGGGCGCAGTATTTT
cdr3_aa: CASSSGLAGGAQYF

d_call: TRBD1
v_call: TRBV4-1
clone_size: NA
j_call: TRBJ1-6
cdr3_nt: TGCGCCAGCAGCCACCCGACAGGGAATAATTCACCCCTCCACTTT
cdr3_aa: CASSHPTGNNSPLHF

d_call: NA
v_call: TRBV3-1/TRBV3-2
clone_size: NA
j_call: TRBJ2-2
cdr3_nt: TGTGCCAGCAGCCAAGGTGGGAGGTCCGGTGCGAACACCGGGGAGCTGTTTTTT
cdr3_aa: CASSQGGRSGANTGELFF

d_call: NA
v_call: TRBV20-1
clone_size: NA
j_call: TRBJ2-5
cdr3_nt: TGCAGTGCTAGACAGGGAGGGACCCAGTACTTC
cdr3_aa: CSARQGGTQYF